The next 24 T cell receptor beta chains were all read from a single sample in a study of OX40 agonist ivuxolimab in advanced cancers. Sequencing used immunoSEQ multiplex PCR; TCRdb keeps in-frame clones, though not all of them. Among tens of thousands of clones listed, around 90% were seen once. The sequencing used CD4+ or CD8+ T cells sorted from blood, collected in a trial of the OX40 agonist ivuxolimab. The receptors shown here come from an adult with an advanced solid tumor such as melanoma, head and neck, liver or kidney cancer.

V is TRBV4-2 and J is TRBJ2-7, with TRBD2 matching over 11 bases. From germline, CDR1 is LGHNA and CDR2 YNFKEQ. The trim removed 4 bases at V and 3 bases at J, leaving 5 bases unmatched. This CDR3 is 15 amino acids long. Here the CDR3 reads CASSLGTSGNYEQYF. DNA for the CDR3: TGTGCCAGCAGCCTGGGGACTAGCGGAAACTACGAGCAGTACTTC.

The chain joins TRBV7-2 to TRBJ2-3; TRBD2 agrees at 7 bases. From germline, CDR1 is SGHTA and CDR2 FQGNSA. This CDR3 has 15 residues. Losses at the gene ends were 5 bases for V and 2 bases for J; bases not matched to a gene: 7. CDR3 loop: CASSPSSGITDTQYF. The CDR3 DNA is TGTGCCAGCAGCCCCTCTAGCGGTATCACAGATACGCAGTATTTT.

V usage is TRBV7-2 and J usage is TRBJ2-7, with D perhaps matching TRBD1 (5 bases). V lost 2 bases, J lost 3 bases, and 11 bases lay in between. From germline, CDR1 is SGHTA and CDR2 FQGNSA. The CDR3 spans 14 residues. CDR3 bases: TGTGCCAGCAGCTTATTGATAGGGGACTACGAGCAGTACTTC. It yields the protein CASSLLIGDYEQYF.

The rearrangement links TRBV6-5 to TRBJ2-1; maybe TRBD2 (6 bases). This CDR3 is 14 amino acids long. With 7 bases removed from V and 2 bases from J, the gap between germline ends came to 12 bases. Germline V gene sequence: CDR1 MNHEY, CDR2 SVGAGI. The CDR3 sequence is CASTSSGPYNEQFF. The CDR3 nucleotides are TGTGCCAGCACAAGTAGCGGACCCTACAATGAGCAGTTCTTC.

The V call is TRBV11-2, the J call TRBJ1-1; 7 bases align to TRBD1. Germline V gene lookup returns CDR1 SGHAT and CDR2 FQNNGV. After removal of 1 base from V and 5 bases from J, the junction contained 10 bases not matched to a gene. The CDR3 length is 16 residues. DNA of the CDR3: TGTGCCAGCAGCTTAGGTAACAGGGGTGGAGGAACTGAAGCTTTCTTT. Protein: CASSLGNRGGGTEAFF. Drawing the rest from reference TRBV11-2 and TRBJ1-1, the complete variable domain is EAGVAQSPRYKIIEKRQSVAFWCNPISGHATLYWYQQILGQGPKLLIQFQNNGVVDDSQLPKDRFSAERLKGVDSTLKIQPAKLEDSAVYLCASSLGNRGGGTEAFFGQGTRLTVV.

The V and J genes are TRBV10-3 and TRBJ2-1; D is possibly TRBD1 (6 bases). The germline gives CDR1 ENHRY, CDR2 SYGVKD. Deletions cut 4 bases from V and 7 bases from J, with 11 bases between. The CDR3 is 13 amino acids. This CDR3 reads CAISAGARNEQFF. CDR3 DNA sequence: TGTGCCATCAGTGCAGGGGCTAGGAATGAGCAGTTCTTC.

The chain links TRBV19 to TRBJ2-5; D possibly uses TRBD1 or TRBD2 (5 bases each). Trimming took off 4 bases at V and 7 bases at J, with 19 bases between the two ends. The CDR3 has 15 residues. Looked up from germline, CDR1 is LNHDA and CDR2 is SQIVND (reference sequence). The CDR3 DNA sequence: TGTGCCAGTAGTAGGGGCAACGACATCGAGGGGACCCAGTACTTC. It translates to CASSRGNDIEGTQYF.

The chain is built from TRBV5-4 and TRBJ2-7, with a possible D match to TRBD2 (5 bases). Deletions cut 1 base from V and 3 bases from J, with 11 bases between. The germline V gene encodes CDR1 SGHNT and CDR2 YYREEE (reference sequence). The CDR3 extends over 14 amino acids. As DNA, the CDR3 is TGTGCCAGCAGCTTGAGAGGGAATGTCTACGAGCAGTACTTC. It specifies CASSLRGNVYEQYF.

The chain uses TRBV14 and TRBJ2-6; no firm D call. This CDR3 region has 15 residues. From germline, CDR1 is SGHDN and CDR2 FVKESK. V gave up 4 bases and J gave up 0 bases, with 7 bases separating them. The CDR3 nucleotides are TGTGCCAGCAGCCTTCCGGTCTCTGGGGCCAACGTCCTGACTTTC. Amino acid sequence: CASSLPVSGANVLTF.

CDR3 sequence reads: CASSPTGEWTGELFF. CDR3 sequence (DNA): TGTGCCAGCAGCCCGACAGGGGAGTGGACCGGGGAGCTGTTTTTT. V usage is TRBV4-2 and J usage is TRBJ2-2, with 8 positions matching TRBD1. V lost 4 bases to trimming and J lost 5 bases; unmatched junction nucleotides: 6. The CDR3 is 15 amino acids. Germline-derived CDR1 and CDR2 are LGHNA and YNFKEQ.

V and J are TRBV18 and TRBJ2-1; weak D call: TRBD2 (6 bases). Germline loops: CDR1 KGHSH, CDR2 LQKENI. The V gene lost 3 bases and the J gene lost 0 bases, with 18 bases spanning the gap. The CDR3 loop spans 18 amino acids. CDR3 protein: CASSPPRTTFNSYNEQFF. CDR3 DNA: TGTGCCAGCTCACCGCCCAGGACTACCTTCAACTCCTACAATGAGCAGTTCTTC.

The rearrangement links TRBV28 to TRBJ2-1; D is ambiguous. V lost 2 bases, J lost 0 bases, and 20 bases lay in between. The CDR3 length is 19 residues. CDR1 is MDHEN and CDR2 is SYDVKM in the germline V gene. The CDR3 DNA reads TGTGCCAGCAGTTTAGGCCCTTTAAAAGAGCGACCCTCCTACAATGAGCAGTTCTTC. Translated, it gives CASSLGPLKERPSYNEQFF.

Here the CDR3 reads CASSLAGQGREPQHF. The CDR3 nucleotides are TGTGCCAGCAGCTTGGCCGGACAGGGCAGGGAGCCCCAGCATTTT. V gene TRBV5-8 combines with J gene TRBJ1-5; 8 bases are shared with TRBD1. The junction had 7 bases not matched to a gene; V was cut back by 0 bases and J by 8 bases. This CDR3 is built from 15 residues. CDR1 SGHTS and CDR2 YDEGEE come from the germline V gene.

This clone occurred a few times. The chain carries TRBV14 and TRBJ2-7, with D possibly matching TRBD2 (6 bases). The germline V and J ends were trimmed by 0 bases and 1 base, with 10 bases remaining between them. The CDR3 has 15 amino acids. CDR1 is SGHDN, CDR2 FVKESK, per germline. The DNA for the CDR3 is TGTGCCAGCAGCCAAGACGGGACTCTATCCTACGAGCAGTACTTC. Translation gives CASSQDGTLSYEQYF.

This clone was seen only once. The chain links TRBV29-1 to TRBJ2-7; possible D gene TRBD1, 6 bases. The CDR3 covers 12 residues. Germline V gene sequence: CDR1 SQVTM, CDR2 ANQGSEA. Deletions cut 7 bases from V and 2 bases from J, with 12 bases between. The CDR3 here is CSGTDNTYEQYF. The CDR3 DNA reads TGCAGCGGGACAGATAACACCTACGAGCAGTACTTC.

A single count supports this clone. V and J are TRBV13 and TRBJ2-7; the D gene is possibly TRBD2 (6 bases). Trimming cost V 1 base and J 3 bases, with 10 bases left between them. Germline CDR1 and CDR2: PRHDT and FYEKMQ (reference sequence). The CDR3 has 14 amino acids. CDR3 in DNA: TGTGCCAGCAGCTTAGAGCGGGCCCTCTACGAGCAGTACTTC. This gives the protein CASSLERALYEQYF. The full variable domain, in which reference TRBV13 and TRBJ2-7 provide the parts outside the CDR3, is AAGVIQSPRHLIKEKRETATLKCYPIPRHDTVYWYQQGPGQDPQFLISFYEKMQSDKGSIPDRFSAQQFSDYHSELNMSSLELGDSALYFCASSLERALYEQYFGPGTRLTVT.

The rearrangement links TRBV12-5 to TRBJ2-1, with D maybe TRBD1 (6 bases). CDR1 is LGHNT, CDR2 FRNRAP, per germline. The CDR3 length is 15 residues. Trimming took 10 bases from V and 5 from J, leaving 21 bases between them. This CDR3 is CAKQGPVSVHNEQFF. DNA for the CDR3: TGTGCTAAACAGGGACCGGTGAGTGTCCACAATGAGCAGTTCTTC. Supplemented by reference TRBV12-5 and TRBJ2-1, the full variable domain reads DARVTQTPRHKVTEMGQEVTMRCQPILGHNTVFWYRQTMMQGLELLAYFRNRAPLDDSGMPKDRFSAEMPDATLATLKIQPSEPRDSAVYFCAKQGPVSVHNEQFFGPGTRLTVL.

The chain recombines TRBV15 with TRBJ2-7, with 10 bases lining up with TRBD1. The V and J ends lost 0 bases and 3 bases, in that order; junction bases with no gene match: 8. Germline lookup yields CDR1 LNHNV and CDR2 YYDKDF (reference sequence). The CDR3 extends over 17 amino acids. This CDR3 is CATSRETGTGVHYEQYF. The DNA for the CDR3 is TGTGCCACCAGCAGAGAGACCGGGACAGGGGTTCACTACGAGCAGTACTTC.

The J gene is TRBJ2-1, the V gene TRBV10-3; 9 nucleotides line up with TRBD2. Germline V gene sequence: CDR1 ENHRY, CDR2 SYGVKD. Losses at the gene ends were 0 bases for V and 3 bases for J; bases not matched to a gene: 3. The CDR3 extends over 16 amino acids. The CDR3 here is CAISESPSGDYNEQFF. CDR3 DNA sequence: TGTGCCATCAGTGAGTCGCCTAGCGGGGACTACAATGAGCAGTTCTTC.

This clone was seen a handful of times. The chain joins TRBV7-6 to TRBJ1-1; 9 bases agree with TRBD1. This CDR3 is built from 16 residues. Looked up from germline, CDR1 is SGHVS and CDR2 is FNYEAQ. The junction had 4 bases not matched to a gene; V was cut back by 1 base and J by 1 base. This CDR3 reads CASSLDAGQGNTEAFF. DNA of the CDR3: TGTGCCAGCAGCTTAGACGCGGGACAGGGGAACACTGAAGCTTTCTTT.

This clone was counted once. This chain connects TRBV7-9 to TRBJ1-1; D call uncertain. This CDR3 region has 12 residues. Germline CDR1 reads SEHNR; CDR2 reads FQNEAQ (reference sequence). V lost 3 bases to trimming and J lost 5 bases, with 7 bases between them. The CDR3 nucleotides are TGTGCCAGCAGCTTGGAAGCAACTGAAGCTTTCTTT. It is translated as CASSLEATEAFF.

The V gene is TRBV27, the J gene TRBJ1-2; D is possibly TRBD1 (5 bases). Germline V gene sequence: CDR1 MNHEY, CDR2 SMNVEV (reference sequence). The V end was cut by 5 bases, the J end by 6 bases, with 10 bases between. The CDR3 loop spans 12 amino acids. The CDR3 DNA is TGTGCCAGCAGTGCATGGGGGAATGGCTACACCTTC. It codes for CASSAWGNGYTF.

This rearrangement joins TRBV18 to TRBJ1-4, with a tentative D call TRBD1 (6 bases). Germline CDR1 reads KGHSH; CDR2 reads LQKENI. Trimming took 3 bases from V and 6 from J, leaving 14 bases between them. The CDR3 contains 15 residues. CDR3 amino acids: CASSPRPQGDEKLFF. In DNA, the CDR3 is TGTGCCAGCTCACCCAGGCCACAGGGTGATGAAAAACTGTTTTTT.

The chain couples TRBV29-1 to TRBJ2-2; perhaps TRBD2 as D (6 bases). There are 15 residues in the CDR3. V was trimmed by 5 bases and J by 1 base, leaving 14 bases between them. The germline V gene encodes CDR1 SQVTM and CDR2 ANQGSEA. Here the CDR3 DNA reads TGCAGCGTTCATTTGCCTAGCGAGAACACCGGGGAGCTGTTTTTT. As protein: CSVHLPSENTGELFF.